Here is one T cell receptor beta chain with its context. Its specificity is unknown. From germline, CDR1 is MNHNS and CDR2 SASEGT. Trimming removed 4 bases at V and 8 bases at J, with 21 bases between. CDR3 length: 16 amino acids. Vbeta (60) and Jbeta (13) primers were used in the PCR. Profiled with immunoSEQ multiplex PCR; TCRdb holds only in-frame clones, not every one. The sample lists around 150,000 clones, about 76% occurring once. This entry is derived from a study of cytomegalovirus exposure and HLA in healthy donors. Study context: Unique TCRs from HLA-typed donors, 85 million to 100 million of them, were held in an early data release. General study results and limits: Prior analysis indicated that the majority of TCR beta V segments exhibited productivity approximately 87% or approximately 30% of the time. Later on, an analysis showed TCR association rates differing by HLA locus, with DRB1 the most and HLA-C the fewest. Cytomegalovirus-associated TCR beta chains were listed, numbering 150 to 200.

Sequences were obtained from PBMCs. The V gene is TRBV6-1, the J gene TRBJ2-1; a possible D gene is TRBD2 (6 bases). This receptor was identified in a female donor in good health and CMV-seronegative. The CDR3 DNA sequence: TGTGCCAGCAGTGCGCCCCGGGACTCCCTCGCCCATGAGCAGTTCTTC. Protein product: CASSAPRDSLAHEQFF.